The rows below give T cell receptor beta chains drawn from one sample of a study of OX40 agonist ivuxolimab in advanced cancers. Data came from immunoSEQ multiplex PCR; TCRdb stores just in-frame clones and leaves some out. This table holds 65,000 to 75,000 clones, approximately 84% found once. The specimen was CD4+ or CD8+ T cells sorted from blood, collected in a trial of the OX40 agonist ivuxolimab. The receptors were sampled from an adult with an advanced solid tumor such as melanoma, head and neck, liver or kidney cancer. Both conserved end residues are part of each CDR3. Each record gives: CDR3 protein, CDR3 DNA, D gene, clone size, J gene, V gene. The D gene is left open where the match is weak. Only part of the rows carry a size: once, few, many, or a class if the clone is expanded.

CASSDSGSIFSEQFF TGTGCCAGCAGCGATAGCGGGAGCATCTTTAGTGAGCAGTTCTTC TRBD2 NA TRBJ2-1 TRBV7-3
CASSNGLAGRETQYF TGTGCCAGCAGCAACGGACTAGCGGGGAGGGAGACCCAGTACTTC TRBD2 NA TRBJ2-5 TRBV7-2
CASSGQANYGYTF TGTGCCAGCAGTGGACAGGCGAACTATGGCTACACCTTC TRBD1 few TRBJ1-2 TRBV4-2
CASSARTEDEQYF TGTGCCAGTAGTGCCCGGACAGAGGACGAGCAGTACTTC NA NA TRBJ2-7 TRBV19
CASAAQQGGGVADTQYF TGTGCCAGCGCGGCGCAACAAGGGGGGGGCGTCGCAGATACGCAGTATTTT NA NA TRBJ2-3 TRBV4-2
CASSLAGTGELFF TGTGCCAGCAGCTTAGCGGGGACCGGGGAGCTGTTTTTT NA NA TRBJ2-2 TRBV7-9
CASSLIGETQYF TGTGCCAGCAGCTTAATTGGGGAGACCCAGTACTTC NA NA TRBJ2-5 TRBV7-9
CASSLMDRGRGGYTF TGTGCCAGCAGCCTTATGGACAGGGGGCGGGGTGGCTACACCTTC TRBD1 NA TRBJ1-2 TRBV2
CASSKKRVNNSPLHF TGTGCCAGCAGCAAAAAAAGGGTCAATAATTCACCCCTCCACTTT NA NA TRBJ1-6 TRBV21-1
CASSVEDRSNMNTEAFF TGTGCCAGCAGCGTAGAGGACAGGAGCAACATGAACACTGAAGCTTTCTTT TRBD1 NA TRBJ1-1 TRBV9
CASTRMRGDGETQYF TGTGCCAGCACCCGGATGCGGGGGGACGGCGAGACCCAGTACTTC TRBD2 NA TRBJ2-5 TRBV6-1
CASSVLGRHTEAFF TGTGCCAGCAGTGTTTTGGGTCGGCACACTGAAGCTTTCTTT NA NA TRBJ1-1 TRBV2
CASSLGGTSGGNEQFF TGTGCCAGCAGCTTGGGGGGGACTAGCGGAGGGAATGAGCAGTTCTTC TRBD2 once TRBJ2-1 TRBV5-5
CASYPGTGGTGANVLTF TGCGCCAGCTACCCAGGGACAGGGGGGACTGGGGCCAACGTCCTGACTTTC TRBD1 NA TRBJ2-6 TRBV5-1
CASTAGLRPETQYF TGTGCCAGCACCGCGGGACTCCGCCCAGAGACCCAGTACTTC NA NA TRBJ2-5 TRBV2
CASLRTGNTEAFF TGTGCCAGCCTTAGGACAGGGAACACTGAAGCTTTCTTT TRBD1 once TRBJ1-1 TRBV28
CASSHPPHPGEVFSYEQYF TGCGCCAGCAGTCACCCGCCCCACCCCGGGGAGGTCTTCTCCTACGAGCAGTACTTC NA NA TRBJ2-7 TRBV23-1
CASSPHTEAFF TGTGCCAGCAGCCCCCACACTGAAGCTTTCTTT NA NA TRBJ1-1 TRBV7-8
CATSSRDQLNEQFF TGTGCCACCAGCAGCCGGGACCAACTCAATGAGCAGTTCTTC NA NA TRBJ2-1 TRBV15